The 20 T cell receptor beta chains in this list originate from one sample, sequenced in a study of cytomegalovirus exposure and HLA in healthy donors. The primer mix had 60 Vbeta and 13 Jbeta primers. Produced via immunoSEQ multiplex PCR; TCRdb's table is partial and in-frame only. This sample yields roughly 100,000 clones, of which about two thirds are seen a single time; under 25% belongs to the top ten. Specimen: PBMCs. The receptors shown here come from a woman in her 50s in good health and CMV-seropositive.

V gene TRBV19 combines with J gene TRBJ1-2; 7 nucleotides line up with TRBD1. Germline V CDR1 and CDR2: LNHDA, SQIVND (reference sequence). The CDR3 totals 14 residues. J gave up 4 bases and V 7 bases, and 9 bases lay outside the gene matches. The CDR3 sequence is CASNSQGPGYGYTF. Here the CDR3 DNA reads TGTGCCAGTAACTCACAGGGGCCCGGCTATGGCTACACCTTC.

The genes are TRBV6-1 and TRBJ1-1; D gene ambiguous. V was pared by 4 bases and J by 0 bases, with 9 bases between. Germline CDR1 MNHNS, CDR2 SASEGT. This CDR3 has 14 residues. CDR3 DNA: TGTGCCAGCAGTGCGGACTCGTTGAACACTGAAGCTTTCTTT. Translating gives CASSADSLNTEAFF.

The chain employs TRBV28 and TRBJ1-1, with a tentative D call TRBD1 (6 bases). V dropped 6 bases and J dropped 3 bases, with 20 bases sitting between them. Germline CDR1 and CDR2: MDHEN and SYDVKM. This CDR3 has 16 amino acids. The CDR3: CASRLLWGGPDTEAFF. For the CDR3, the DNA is TGTGCCAGCAGACTGTTGTGGGGGGGCCCTGACACTGAAGCTTTCTTT.

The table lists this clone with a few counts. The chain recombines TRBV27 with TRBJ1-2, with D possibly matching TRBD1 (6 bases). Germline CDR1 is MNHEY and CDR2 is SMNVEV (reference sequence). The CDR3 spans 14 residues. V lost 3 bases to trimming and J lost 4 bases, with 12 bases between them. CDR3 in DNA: TGTGCCAGCAGTTTCCTCGGGGGGCGCTATGGCTACACCTTC. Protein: CASSFLGGRYGYTF.

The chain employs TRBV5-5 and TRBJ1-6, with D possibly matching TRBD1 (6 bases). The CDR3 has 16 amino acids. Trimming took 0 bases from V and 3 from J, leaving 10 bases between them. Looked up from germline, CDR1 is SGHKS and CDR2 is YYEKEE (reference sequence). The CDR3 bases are TGTGCCAGCAGCTTGGGGGTGGACAGCTATAATTCACCCCTCCACTTT. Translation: CASSLGVDSYNSPLHF. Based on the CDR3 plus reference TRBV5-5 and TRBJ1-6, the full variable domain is DAGVTQSPTHLIKTRGQQVTLRCSPISGHKSVSWYQQVLGQGPQFIFQYYEKEERGRGNFPDRFSARQFPNYSSELNVNALLLGDSALYLCASSLGVDSYNSPLHFGNGTRLTVT.

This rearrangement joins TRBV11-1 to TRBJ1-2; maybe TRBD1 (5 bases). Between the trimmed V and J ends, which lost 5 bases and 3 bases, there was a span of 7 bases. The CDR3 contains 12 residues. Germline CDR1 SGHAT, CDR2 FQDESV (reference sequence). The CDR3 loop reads CASSQTDYGYTF. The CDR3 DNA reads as TGTGCCAGCAGCCAGACAGACTATGGCTACACCTTC.

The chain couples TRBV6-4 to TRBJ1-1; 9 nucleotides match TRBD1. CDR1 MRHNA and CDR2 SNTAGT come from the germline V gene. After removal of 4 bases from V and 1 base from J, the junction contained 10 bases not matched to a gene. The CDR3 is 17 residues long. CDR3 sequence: CASSATGTGFGNTEAFF. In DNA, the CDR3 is TGTGCCAGCAGTGCAACCGGGACAGGGTTTGGGAACACTGAAGCTTTCTTT.

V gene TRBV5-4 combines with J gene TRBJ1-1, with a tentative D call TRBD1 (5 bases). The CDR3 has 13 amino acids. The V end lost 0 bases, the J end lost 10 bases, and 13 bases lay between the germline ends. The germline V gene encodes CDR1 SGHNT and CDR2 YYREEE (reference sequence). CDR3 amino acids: CASSLAGEPAAFF. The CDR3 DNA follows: TGTGCCAGCAGCTTGGCGGGGGAGCCAGCAGCTTTCTTT.

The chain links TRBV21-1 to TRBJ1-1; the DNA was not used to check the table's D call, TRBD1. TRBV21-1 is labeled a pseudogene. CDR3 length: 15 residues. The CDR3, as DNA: TGTGCCAGCAGCACCCTGGGACAGAGGGACACTGAAGCTTTCTTT. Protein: CASSTLGQRDTEAFF.

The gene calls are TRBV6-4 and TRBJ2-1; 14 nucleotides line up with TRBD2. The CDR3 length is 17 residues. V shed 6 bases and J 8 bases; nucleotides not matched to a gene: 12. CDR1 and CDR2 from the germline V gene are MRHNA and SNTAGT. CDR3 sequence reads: CASSRLPGTSGGHEQFF. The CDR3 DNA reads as TGTGCCAGCAGCCGGCTACCTGGGACTAGCGGGGGACATGAGCAGTTCTTC.

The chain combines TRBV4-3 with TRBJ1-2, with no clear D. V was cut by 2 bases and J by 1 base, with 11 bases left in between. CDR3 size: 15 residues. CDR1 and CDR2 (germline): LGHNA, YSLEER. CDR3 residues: CASSQYGQDNYGYTF. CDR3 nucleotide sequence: TGCGCCAGCAGCCAATACGGTCAGGATAACTATGGCTACACCTTC.

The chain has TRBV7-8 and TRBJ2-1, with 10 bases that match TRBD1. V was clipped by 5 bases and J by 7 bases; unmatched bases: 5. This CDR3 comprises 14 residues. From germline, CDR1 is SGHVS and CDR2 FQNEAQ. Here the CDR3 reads CASSTRTGGNEQFF. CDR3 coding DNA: TGTGCCAGCAGCACACGGACAGGGGGGAATGAGCAGTTCTTC.

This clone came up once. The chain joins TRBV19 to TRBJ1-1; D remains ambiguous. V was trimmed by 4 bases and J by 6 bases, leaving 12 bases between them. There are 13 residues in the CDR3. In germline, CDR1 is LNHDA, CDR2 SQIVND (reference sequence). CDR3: CASSTNPGAEAFF. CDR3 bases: TGTGCCAGTAGTACCAACCCCGGGGCTGAAGCTTTCTTT.

The CDR3 region is CASSFSGKTGGGYYGYTF. The CDR3 region has the DNA TGTGCCAGCAGTTTTTCGGGTAAAACAGGAGGAGGGTACTATGGCTACACCTTC. The gene calls are TRBV28 and TRBJ1-2, with D possibly being TRBD1 (5 bases). CDR1 and CDR2 from the germline V gene are MDHEN and SYDVKM. V lost 3 bases and J lost 3, with 23 bases in between. CDR3 size: 18 residues.

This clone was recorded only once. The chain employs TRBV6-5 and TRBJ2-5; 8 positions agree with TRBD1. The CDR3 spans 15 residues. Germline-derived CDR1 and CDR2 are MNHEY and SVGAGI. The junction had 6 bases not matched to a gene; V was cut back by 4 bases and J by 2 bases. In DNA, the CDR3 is TGTGCCAGCAGTTGGGGACAGGCCACACAAGAGACCCAGTACTTC. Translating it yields CASSWGQATQETQYF.

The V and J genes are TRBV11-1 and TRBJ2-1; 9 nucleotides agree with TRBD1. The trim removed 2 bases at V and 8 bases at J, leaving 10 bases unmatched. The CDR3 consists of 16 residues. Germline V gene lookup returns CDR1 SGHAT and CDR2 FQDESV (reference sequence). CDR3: CASSLSLQGADDEQFF. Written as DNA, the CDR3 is TGTGCCAGCAGCTTATCGCTACAGGGGGCCGACGATGAGCAGTTCTTC.

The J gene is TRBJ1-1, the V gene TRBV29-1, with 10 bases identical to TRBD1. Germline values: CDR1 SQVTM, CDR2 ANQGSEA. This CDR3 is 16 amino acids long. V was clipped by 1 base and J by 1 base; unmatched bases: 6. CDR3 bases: TGCAGCGTTGAAGGTCTCCGGACAGGGGGGAACACTGAAGCTTTCTTT. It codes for CSVEGLRTGGNTEAFF.

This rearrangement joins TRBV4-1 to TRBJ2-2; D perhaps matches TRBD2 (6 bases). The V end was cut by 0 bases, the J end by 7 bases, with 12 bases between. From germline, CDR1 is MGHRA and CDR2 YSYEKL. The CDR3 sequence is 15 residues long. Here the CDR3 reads CASSQDTSRGGELFF. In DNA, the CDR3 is TGCGCCAGCAGCCAAGATACTAGCCGAGGCGGGGAGCTGTTTTTT.

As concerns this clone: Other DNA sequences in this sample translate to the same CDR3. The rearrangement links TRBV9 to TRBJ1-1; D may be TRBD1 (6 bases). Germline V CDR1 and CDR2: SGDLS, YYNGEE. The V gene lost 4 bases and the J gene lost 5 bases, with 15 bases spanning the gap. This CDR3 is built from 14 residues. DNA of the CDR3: TGTGCCAGCAGCCCATCGAGGGGGGGGACTGAAGCTTTCTTT. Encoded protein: CASSPSRGGTEAFF.

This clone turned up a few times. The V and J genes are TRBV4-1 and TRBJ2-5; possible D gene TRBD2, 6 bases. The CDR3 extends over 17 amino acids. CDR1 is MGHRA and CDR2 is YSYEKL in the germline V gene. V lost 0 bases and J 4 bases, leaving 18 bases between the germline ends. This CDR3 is CASSQDFRVGRRETQYF. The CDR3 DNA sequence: TGCGCCAGCAGCCAAGACTTCAGGGTTGGGAGGCGAGAGACCCAGTACTTC.